The 5 T cell receptor beta chains listed next were all sequenced from one sample in a study of cytomegalovirus exposure and HLA in healthy donors. The PCR used 60 Vbeta and 13 Jbeta primers. Libraries were prepared by immunoSEQ multiplex PCR; TCRdb keeps only in-frame clonotypes and omits some of them. The table includes around 150,000 clones, 80% detected once. Material: PBMCs. The receptors shown here come from a male donor in good health and CMV-seronegative.

The gene calls are TRBV2 and TRBJ2-3, with D uncertain. Trimming shortened V by 4 bases and J by 2 bases, and 13 bases separated the two germline ends. This CDR3 contains 15 residues. Germline CDR1 reads SNHLY; CDR2 reads FYNNEI. CDR3 region: CASSVRFENTDTQYF. CDR3 DNA sequence: TGTGCCAGCAGTGTGCGCTTCGAGAACACAGATACGCAGTATTTT.

This clone was recorded a few times. The rearrangement uses TRBV7-9 and TRBJ2-5; D gene unclear. Germline loops: CDR1 SEHNR, CDR2 FQNEAQ (reference sequence). V shed 5 bases and J shed 13 bases, with 14 bases lying between them. The CDR3 consists of 11 residues. This CDR3 reads CASSPNSPLYF. CDR3 coding DNA: TGTGCCAGCAGCCCAAACTCCCCTCTGTACTTC. Looking up the rest from reference TRBV7-9 and TRBJ2-5 gives the full variable domain: DTGVSQNPRHKITKRGQNVTFRCDPISEHNRLYWYRQTLGQGPEFLTYFQNEAQLEKSRLLSDRFSAERPKGSFSTLEIQRTEQGDSAMYLCASSPNSPLYFGPGTRLLVL.

V and J are TRBV2 and TRBJ1-2; possible D gene TRBD1, 6 bases. Deletions cut 5 bases from V and 3 bases from J, with 10 bases between. This CDR3 has 13 amino acids. Germline V lookup: CDR1 SNHLY, CDR2 FYNNEI. CDR3 nucleotide sequence: TGTGCCAGCAGTCCACAGGGTTACTATGGCTACACCTTC. As protein: CASSPQGYYGYTF. Using reference TRBV2 and TRBJ1-2 for the parts outside the CDR3, the full variable domain is EPEVTQTPSHQVTQMGQEVILRCVPISNHLYFYWYRQILGQKVEFLVSFYNNEISEKSEIFDDQFSVERPDGSNFTLKIRSTKLEDSAMYFCASSPQGYYGYTFGSGTRLTVV.

This clone was recorded once. This sequence joins TRBV11-2 and TRBJ2-3, with 10 bases aligning to TRBD1. The germline CDR1 and CDR2 sequences are SGHAT and FQNNGV. Trimming at V came to 0 bases and at J to 4 bases, leaving 4 bases not matched to a gene. The CDR3 has 16 residues. CDR3 sequence reads: CASSLEGQGRADTQYF. The CDR3 coding sequence is TGTGCCAGCAGCTTAGAGGGACAGGGGAGGGCAGATACGCAGTATTTT.

The chain is built from TRBV5-1 and TRBJ1-4; no clear D gene. V was clipped by 0 bases and J by 8 bases, with 11 bases between them. The CDR3 sequence is 14 residues long. CDR1 SGHRS and CDR2 YFSETQ come from the germline V gene. The CDR3 reads CASSLVGVEEKLFF. CDR3 DNA sequence: TGCGCCAGCAGCTTGGTCGGGGTGGAGGAAAAACTGTTTTTT.